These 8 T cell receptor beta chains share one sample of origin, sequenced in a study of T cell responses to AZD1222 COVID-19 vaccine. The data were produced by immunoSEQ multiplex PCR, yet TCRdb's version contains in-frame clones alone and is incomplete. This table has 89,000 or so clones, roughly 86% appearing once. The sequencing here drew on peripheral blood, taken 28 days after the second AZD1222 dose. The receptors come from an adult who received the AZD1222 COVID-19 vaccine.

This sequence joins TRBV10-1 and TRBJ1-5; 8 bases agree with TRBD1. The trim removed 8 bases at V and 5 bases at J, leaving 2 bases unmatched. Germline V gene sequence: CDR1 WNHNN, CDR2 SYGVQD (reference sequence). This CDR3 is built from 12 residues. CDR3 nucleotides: TGCGCCAGCGGACAGGGTGATCAGCCCCAGCATTTT. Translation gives CASGQGDQPQHF.

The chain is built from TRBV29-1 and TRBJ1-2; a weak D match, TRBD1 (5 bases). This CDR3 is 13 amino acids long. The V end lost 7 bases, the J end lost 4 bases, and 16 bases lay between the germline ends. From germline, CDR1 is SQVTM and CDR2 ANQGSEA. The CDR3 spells CSGRSGAFYGYTF. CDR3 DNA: TGCAGCGGGCGTTCCGGGGCCTTCTATGGCTACACCTTC.

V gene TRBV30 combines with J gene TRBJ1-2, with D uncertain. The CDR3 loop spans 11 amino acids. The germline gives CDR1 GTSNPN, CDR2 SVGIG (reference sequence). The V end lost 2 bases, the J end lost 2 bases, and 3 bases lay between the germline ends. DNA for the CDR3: TGTGCCTGGAGTATAAACTATGGCTACACCTTC. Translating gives CAWSINYGYTF.

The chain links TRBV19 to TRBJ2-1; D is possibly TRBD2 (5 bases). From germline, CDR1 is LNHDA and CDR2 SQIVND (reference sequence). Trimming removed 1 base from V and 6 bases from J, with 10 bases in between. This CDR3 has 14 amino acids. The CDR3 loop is CASSIGGHSNEQFF. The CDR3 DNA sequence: TGTGCCAGTAGTATAGGAGGGCACAGCAATGAGCAGTTCTTC.

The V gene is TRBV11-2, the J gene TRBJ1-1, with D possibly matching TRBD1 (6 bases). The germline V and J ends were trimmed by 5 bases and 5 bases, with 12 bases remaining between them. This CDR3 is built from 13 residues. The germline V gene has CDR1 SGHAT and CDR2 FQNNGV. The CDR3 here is CASSTYRATEAFF. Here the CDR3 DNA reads TGTGCCAGCAGCACTTACAGGGCGACTGAAGCTTTCTTT.

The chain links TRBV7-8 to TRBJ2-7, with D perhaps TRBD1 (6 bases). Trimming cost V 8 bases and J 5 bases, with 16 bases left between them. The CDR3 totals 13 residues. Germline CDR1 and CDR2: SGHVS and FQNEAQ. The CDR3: CASRRQGLDEQYF. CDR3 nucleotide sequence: TGTGCCAGCCGCCGGCAGGGGCTTGACGAGCAGTACTTC. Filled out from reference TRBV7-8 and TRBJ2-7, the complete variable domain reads GAGVSQSPRYKVAKRGQDVALRCDPISGHVSLFWYQQALGQGPEFLTYFQNEAQLDKSGLPSDRFFAERPEGSVSTLKIQRTQQEDSAVYLCASRRQGLDEQYFGPGTRLTVT.

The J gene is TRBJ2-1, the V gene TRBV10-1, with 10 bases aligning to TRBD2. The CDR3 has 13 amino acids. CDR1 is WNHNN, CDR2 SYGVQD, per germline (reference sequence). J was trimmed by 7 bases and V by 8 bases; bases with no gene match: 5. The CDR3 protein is CASLAGERNEQFF. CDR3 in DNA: TGCGCCAGCCTAGCGGGAGAGAGGAATGAGCAGTTCTTC.

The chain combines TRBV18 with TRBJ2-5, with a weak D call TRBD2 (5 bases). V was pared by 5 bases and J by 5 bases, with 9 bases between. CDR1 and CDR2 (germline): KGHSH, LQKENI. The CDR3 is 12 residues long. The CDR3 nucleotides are TGTGCCAGCTCAAACCCGGGGGAGACCCAGTACTTC. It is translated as CASSNPGETQYF.